The 21 T cell receptor beta chains below were found in one sample sequenced in a study of monozygotic twins with inflammatory bowel disease (dated by TCRdb to about 2019). Library preparation employed 5' RACE. The sequencing machine was an Illumina HiSeq 2500. TCRdb reprocessed the reads, reporting each CDR3 protein sequence once and no DNA. The sample's table covers approximately 120,000 distinct CDR3 sequences. Approximately 13% of the sample lies in the top ten. The sample taken for sequencing was blood. The receptors come from a human donor with ulcerative colitis or Crohn's disease, or a healthy co-twin of an affected twin (not recorded which).

This rearrangement joins TRBV20-1 to TRBJ2-2. From germline, CDR1 is DFQATT and CDR2 SNEGSKA (reference sequence). The CDR3 covers 14 residues. The CDR3 sequence: CSARSRGSTGELFF.

This chain connects TRBV4-3 to TRBJ1-2. The length of the CDR3 is 14 residues. Germline assignment: CDR1 LGHNA and CDR2 YSLEER. CDR3 in amino acids: CASSLENGRYGYTF.

The chain carries TRBV13 and TRBJ2-1; the TCRdb D gene call, TRBD1, has no DNA to confirm it. The CDR3 consists of 15 residues. Germline V gives CDR1 PRHDT, CDR2 FYEKMQ (reference sequence). The CDR3 protein is CASSIRGASYNEQFF.

This chain uses TRBV4-2 with TRBJ2-3; TCRdb picks TRBD2, but there is no DNA to check that call. This CDR3 spans 15 amino acids. The V gene's germline CDR1 is LGHNA and CDR2 YNFKEQ. CDR3 region: CASSQRAGMIDTQYF.

This chain links TRBV4-3 with TRBJ2-1; TCRdb returns TRBD1, unconfirmable since there is no DNA. In germline, CDR1 is LGHNA, CDR2 YSLEER. This CDR3 has 15 residues. CDR3 protein: CASSQEEGPHNEQFF.

The chain employs TRBV6-5 and TRBJ1-6; TCRdb names TRBD1, which stays unverified in the absence of DNA. The CDR3 sequence is 18 residues long. CDR1 and CDR2 from the germline V gene are MNHEY and SVGAGI. The CDR3 region is CASSYAGTASSYNSPLHF.

The CDR3 sequence: CASSSLAGVSYEQYF. The V and J genes are TRBV5-6 and TRBJ2-7; the TRBD2 assignment by TCRdb is unverifiable without DNA. Germline lookup yields CDR1 SGHDT and CDR2 YYEEEE. This CDR3 spans 15 amino acids. Together with reference TRBV5-6 and TRBJ2-7, the CDR3 gives the full variable domain: DAGVTQSPTHLIKTRGQQVTLRCSPKSGHDTVSWYQQALGQGPQFIFQYYEEEERQRGNFPDRFSGHQFPNYSSELNVNALLLGDSALYLCASSSLAGVSYEQYFGPGTRLTVT.

The genes are TRBV5-1 and TRBJ2-3; TCRdb gives TRBD2 as the D gene, but with no DNA this cannot be confirmed. The germline CDR1 and CDR2 sequences are SGHRS and YFSETQ. The CDR3 is made up of 17 amino acids. The CDR3 sequence: CASSLRLAGHSTDTQYF.

The V and J genes are TRBV20-1 and TRBJ2-3; TCRdb's D call of TRBD2 is untestable without DNA. This CDR3 is 17 amino acids long. Germline CDR1 is DFQATT and CDR2 is SNEGSKA (reference sequence). The CDR3 region is CSARDPRTSGRSDTQYF.

This chain uses TRBV4-1 with TRBJ1-4. The CDR3 totals 15 residues. Germline V lookup: CDR1 MGHRA, CDR2 YSYEKL. The CDR3 protein is CASSPNRATHEKLFF.

This rearrangement joins TRBV20-1 to TRBJ2-1; TCRdb indicates TRBD2, and absent DNA this call remains unverified. Germline CDR1 reads DFQATT; CDR2 reads SNEGSKA (reference sequence). The CDR3 spans 15 residues. The CDR3 here is CSARSLNSSYNEQFF.

J is TRBJ2-4 and V is TRBV6-2 or TRBV6-3; TCRdb's D call of TRBD2 is untestable without DNA. CDR3 length equals 16 residues. Germline CDR1 MNHEY, CDR2 SVGEGT. The CDR3: CASGTRGPSPRDIQYF.

The chain is built from TRBV12-3 or TRBV12-4 and TRBJ2-3; TCRdb lists TRBD1, though no DNA is available to test this call. CDR3 size: 16 residues. The chain's CDR3 is CASSSLTGGLTDTQYF.

V and J are TRBV7-8 and TRBJ2-7; TCRdb's assignment of TRBD1 cannot be checked, as there is no DNA. The CDR3 sequence is 17 residues long. Germline V gene lookup returns CDR1 SGHVS and CDR2 FQNEAQ. CDR3 amino acids: CASSSRGGLQPSYEQYF.

V usage is TRBV6-1 and J usage is TRBJ1-6. The CDR3 extends over 13 amino acids. The V gene's germline CDR1 is MNHNS and CDR2 SASEGT. CDR3 residues: CASSETVNSPLHF.

The rearrangement uses TRBV5-1 and TRBJ2-3; no DNA is available, so the TRBD2 call from TCRdb remains unchecked. The CDR3 is made up of 15 amino acids. Germline V lookup: CDR1 SGHRS, CDR2 YFSETQ. This chain's CDR3 is CASSSLAGSTDTQYF.

The gene calls are TRBV27 and TRBJ1-5. This CDR3 contains 15 residues. CDR1 is MNHEY and CDR2 is SMNVEV in the germline V gene (reference sequence). The CDR3 protein is CASSWGGVGSQPQHF.

This chain connects TRBV25-1 to TRBJ2-5; TCRdb selects TRBD1, and the lack of DNA leaves this call unchecked. Germline V lookup: CDR1 MGHDK, CDR2 SYGVNS. CDR3 length equals 15 residues. This chain's CDR3 is CASSEFPGTSETQYF.

The genes are TRBV6-6 and TRBJ2-7; TCRdb selects TRBD2, and the lack of DNA leaves this call unchecked. CDR3 size: 14 residues. Germline lookup yields CDR1 MNHNY and CDR2 SVGAGI (reference sequence). CDR3 amino acids: CASNPGSISYEQYF.

J is TRBJ2-1 and V is TRBV3-1; TCRdb indicates TRBD2, and absent DNA this call remains unverified. Germline V gives CDR1 LGHDT, CDR2 YNNKEL (reference sequence). The CDR3 loop spans 12 amino acids. This CDR3 reads CASSRLVTEQFF.

The chain combines TRBV20-1 with TRBJ2-3; TCRdb selects TRBD1, and the lack of DNA leaves this call unchecked. The germline V gene has CDR1 DFQATT and CDR2 SNEGSKA (reference sequence). The CDR3 extends over 15 amino acids. The CDR3 reads CSARDISGGANTQYF.